This T cell receptor (beta chain) was sequenced during a study of blood T cell repertoires in COVID-19. Across the study: The study drew acute and convalescent COVID-19 samples from the United States, Italy and Spain. The cDNA or gDNA used as material had been derived from T cells, B-cell-depleted T cells, or PBMCs.

The V segment lost 7 bases and the J segment 4 bases; nucleotides outside the gene matches: 2. This CDR3 comprises 14 residues. Germline V lookup: CDR1 SNHLY, CDR2 FYNNEI. Participants' reported clinical history set cohort assignment. Profiled with immunoSEQ multiplex PCR; TCRdb holds only in-frame clones, not every one. The sample holds hundreds of thousands of clones, approximately 83% seen once. The clonotype was recovered from a woman in her forties or fifties who had been exposed to COVID-19. The sequenced sample consisted of PBMCs or T cells enriched from blood (not recorded which). The rearrangement joins TRBV2 to TRBJ2-3, with TRBD2 identical over 13 bases. CDR3 coding DNA: TGTGCCAGCAAGGGACTAGCGGGGCCAGATACGCAGTATTTT. Translated: CASKGLAGPDTQYF.